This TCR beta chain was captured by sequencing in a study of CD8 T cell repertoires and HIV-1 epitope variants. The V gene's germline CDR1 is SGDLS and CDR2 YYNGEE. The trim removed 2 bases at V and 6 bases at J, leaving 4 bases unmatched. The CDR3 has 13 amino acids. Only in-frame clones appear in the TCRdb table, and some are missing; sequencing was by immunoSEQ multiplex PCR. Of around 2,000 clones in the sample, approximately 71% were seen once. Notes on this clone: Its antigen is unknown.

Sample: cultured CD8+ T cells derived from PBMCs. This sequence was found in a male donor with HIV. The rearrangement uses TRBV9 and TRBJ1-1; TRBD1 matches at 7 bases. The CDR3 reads CASSVGQVSEAFF. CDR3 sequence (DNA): TGTGCCAGCAGCGTCGGACAGGTTTCTGAAGCTTTCTTT.